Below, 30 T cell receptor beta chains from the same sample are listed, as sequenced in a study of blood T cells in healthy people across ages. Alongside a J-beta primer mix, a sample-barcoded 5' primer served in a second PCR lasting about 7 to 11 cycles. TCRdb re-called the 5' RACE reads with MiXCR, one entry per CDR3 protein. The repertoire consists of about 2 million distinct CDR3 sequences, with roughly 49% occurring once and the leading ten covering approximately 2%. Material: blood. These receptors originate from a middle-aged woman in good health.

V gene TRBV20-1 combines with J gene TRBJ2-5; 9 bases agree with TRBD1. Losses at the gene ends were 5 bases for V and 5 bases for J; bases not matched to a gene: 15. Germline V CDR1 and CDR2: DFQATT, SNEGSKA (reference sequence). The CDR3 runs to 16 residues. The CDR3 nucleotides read TGCAGTGCTGGAGGTCGACAGGGGGTCGGAGCGGAGACCCAGTACTTC. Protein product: CSAGGRQGVGAETQYF.

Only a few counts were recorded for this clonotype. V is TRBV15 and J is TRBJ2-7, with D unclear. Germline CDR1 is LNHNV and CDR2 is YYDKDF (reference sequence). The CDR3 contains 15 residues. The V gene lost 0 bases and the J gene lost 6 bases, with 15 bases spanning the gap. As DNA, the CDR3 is TGTGCCACCAGCAGAGATCTGGTCGAATTGGGCGAGCAGTACTTC. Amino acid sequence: CATSRDLVELGEQYF.

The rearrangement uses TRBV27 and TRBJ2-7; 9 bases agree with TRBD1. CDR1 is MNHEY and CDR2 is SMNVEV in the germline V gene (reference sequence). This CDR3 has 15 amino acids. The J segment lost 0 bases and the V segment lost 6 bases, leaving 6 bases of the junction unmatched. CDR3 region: CASRYGTGNSYEQYF. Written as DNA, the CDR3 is TGTGCCAGCAGATACGGGACAGGGAACTCCTACGAGCAGTACTTC.

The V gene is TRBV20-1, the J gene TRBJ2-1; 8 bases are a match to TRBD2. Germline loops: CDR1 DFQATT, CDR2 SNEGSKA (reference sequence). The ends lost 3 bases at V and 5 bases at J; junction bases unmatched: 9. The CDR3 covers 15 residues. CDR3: CSASSRLANHNEQFF. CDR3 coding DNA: TGCAGTGCTAGTTCCCGACTAGCGAACCACAATGAGCAGTTCTTC.

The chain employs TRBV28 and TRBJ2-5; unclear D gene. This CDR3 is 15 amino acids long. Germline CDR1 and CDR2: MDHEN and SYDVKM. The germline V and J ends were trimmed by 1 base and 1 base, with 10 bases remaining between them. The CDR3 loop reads CASSLFHGGQETQYF. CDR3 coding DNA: TGTGCCAGCAGTTTATTCCACGGTGGCCAAGAGACCCAGTACTTC.

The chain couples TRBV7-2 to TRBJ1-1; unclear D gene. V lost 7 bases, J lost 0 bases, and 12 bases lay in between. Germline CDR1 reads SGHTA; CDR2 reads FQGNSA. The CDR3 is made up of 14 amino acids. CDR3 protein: CASTLGQLNTEAFF. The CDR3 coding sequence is TGTGCCAGCACCCTAGGGCAGTTGAACACTGAAGCTTTCTTT.

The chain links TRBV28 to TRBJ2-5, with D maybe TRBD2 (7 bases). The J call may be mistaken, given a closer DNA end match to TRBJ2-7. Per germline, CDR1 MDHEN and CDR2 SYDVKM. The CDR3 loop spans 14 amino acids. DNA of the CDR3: TGTGCCAGCGGGGGGGCAGGGGCTACCTACGAGCAGTACTTC. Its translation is CASGGAGATYEQYF.

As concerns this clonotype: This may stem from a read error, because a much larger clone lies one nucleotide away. This CDR3 is CASSYSTAENIQYF. The CDR3, as DNA: TGTGCCAGCAGTTACTCCACCGCAGAGAACATTCAGTACTTC. The V gene is TRBV6-6, the J gene TRBJ2-5; D unclear. The end of the DNA is better explained by TRBJ2-4, so the J call may be wrong. CDR3 size: 14 residues. The germline V gene has CDR1 MNHNY and CDR2 SVGAGI (reference sequence).

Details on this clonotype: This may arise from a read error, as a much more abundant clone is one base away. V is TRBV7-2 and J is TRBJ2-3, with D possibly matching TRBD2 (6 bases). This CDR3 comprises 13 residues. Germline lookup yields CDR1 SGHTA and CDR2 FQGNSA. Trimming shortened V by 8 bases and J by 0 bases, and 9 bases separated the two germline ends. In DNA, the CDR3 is TGTGCCAGCGGGCGGGACAGCACAGATACGCAGTATTTT. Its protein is CASGRDSTDTQYF.

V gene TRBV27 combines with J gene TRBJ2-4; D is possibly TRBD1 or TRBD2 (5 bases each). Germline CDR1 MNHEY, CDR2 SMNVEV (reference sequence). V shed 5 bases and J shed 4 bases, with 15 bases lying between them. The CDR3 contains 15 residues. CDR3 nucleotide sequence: TGTGCCAGCAGTCCCTTGAGGGGCCCAAAAAACATTCAGTACTTC. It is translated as CASSPLRGPKNIQYF.

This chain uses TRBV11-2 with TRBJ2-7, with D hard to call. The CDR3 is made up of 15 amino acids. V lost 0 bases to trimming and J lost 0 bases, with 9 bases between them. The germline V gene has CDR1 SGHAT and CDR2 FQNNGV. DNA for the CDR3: TGTGCCAGCAGCTTAGAAGGGTCCCCCTCCTACGAGCAGTACTTC. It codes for CASSLEGSPSYEQYF.

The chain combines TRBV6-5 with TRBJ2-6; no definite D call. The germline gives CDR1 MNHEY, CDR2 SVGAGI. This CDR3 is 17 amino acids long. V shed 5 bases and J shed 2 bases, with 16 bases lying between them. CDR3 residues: CASSNLGSGAGANVLTF. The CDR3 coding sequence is TGTGCCAGCAGTAACTTGGGAAGTGGGGCTGGGGCCAACGTCCTGACTTTC.

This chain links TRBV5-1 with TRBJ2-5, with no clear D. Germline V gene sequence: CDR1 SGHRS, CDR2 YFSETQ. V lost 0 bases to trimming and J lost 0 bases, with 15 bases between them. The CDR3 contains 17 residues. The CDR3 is CASSLAMVHGYQETQYF. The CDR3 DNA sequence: TGCGCCAGCAGCTTGGCGATGGTCCACGGTTACCAAGAGACCCAGTACTTC.

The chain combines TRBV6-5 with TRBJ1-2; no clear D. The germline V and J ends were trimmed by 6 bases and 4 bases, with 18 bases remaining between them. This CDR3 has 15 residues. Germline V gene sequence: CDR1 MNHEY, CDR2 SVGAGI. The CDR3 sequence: CASRPGLAGGYGYTF. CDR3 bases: TGTGCCAGCAGGCCGGGCCTAGCGGGAGGCTATGGCTACACCTTC.

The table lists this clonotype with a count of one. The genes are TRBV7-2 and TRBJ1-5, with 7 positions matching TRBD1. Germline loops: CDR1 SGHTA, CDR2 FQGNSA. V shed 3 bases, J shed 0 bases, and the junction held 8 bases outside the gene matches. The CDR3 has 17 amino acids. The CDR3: CASSFQIRGYSNQPQHF. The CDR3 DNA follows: TGTGCCAGCAGCTTCCAGATCAGGGGGTATAGCAATCAGCCCCAGCATTTT.

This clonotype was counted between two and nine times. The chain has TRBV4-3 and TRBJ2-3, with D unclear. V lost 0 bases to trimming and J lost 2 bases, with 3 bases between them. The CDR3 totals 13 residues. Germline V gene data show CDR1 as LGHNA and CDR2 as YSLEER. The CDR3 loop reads CASSQENTDTQYF. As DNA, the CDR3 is TGCGCCAGCAGCCAAGAAAACACAGATACGCAGTATTTT.

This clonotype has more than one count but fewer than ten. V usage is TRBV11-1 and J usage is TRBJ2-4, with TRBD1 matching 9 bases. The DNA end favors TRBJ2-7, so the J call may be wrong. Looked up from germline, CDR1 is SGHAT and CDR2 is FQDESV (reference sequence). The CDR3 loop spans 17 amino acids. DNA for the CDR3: TGTGCCAGCAGCTTAGGAGTGGTGGGACAGGGTCCCCACGAGCAGTACTTC. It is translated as CASSLGVVGQGPHEQYF.

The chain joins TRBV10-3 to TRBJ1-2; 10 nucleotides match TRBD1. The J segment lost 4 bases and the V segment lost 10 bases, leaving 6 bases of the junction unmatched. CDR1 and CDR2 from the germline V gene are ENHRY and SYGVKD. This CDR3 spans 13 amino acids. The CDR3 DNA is TGTGCCACAGGGGGACAGGGGTTCTATGGCTACACCTTC. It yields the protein CATGGQGFYGYTF.

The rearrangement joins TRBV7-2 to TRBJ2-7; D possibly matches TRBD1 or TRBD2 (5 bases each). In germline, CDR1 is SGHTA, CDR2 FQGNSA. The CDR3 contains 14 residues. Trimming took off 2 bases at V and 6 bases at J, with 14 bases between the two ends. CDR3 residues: CASSLLRGPGEQYF. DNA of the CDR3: TGTGCCAGCAGCTTACTCCGGGGCCCCGGCGAGCAGTACTTC.

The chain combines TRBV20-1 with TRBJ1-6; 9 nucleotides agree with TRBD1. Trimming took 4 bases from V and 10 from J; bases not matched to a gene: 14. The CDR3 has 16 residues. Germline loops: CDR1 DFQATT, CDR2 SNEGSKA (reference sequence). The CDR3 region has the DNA TGCAGTGCTACCAGGGGACAGGGCATTTCCGAATCACCCCTCCACTTT. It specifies CSATRGQGISESPLHF.

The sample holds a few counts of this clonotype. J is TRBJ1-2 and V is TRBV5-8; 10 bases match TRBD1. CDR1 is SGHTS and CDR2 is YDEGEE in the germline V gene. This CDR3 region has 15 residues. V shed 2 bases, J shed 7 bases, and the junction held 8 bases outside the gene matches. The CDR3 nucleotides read TGTGCCAGCAGCTTCGCTGGACAGGGGGTGTTTGGCTACACCTTC. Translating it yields CASSFAGQGVFGYTF.

The CDR3 is CSARSAGTSGGLGYYEQYF. The CDR3 nucleotides are TGCAGTGCTAGGTCCGCCGGGACTAGCGGGGGACTTGGGTACTACGAGCAGTACTTC. The V call is TRBV20-1, the J call TRBJ2-7; 14 nucleotides align to TRBD2. The length of the CDR3 is 19 residues. Germline loops: CDR1 DFQATT, CDR2 SNEGSKA (reference sequence). The V segment lost 3 bases and the J segment 3 bases; nucleotides outside the gene matches: 16.

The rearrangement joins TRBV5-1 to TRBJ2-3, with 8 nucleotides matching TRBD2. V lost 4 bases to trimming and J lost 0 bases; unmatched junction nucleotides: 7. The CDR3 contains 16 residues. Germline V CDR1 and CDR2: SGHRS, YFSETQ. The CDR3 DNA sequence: TGCGCCAGCAGCCTGAACCGGGGGGGAAGCACAGATACGCAGTATTTT. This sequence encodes CASSLNRGGSTDTQYF.

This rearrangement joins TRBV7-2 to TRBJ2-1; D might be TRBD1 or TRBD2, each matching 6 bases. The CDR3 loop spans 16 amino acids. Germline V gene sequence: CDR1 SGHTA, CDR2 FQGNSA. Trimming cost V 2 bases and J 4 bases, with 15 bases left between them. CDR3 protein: CASSLSRGAGYNEQFF. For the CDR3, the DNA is TGTGCCAGCAGCTTATCTAGGGGGGCGGGGTACAATGAGCAGTTCTTC. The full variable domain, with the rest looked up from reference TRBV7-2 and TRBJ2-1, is GAGVSQSPSNKVTEKGKDVELRCDPISGHTALYWYRQSLGQGLEFLIYFQGNSAPDKSGLPSDRFSAERTGGSVSTLTIQRTQQEDSAVYLCASSLSRGAGYNEQFFGPGTRLTVL.

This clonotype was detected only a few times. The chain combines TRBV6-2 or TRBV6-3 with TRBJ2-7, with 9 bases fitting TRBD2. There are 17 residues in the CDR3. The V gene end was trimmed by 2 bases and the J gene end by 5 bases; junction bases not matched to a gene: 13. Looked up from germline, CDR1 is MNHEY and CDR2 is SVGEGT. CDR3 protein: CASSYLAGLATLNEQYF. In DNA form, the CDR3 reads TGTGCCAGCAGTTACCTGGCAGGACTAGCGACTTTGAACGAGCAGTACTTC.

CDR3 bases: TGTGCCAGCAGCCCACCCTGTGGCGGGGGAGATACGCAGTATTTT. This translates into CASSPPCGGGDTQYF. The chain employs TRBV12-3 or TRBV12-4 and TRBJ2-3; 7 bases match TRBD2. The V gene end was trimmed by 6 bases and the J gene end by 5 bases; junction bases not matched to a gene: 11. This CDR3 spans 15 amino acids.

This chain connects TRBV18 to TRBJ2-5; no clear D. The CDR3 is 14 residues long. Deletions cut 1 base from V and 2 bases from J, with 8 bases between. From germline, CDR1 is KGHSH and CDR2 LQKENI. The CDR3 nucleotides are TGTGCCAGCTCACCACTCGGGCAGCAAGAGACCCAGTACTTC. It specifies CASSPLGQQETQYF.

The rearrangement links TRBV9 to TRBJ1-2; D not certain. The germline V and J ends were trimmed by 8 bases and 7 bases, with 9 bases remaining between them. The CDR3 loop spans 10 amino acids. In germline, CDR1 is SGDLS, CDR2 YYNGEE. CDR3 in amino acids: CASGNSGYTF. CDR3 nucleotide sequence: TGTGCCAGTGGGAATTCTGGCTACACCTTC.

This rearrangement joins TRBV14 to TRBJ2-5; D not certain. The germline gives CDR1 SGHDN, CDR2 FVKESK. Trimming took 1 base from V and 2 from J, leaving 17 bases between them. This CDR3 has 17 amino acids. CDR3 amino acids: CASSQGILMARQETQYF. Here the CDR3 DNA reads TGTGCCAGCAGCCAAGGGATTCTAATGGCCAGACAAGAGACCCAGTACTTC.

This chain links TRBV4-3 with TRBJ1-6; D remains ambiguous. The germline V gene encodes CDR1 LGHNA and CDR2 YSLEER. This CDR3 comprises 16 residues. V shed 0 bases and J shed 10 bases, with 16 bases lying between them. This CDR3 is CASSQDGLVGNSPLHF. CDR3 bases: TGCGCCAGCAGCCAAGATGGATTAGTGGGGAACTCACCCCTCCACTTT.